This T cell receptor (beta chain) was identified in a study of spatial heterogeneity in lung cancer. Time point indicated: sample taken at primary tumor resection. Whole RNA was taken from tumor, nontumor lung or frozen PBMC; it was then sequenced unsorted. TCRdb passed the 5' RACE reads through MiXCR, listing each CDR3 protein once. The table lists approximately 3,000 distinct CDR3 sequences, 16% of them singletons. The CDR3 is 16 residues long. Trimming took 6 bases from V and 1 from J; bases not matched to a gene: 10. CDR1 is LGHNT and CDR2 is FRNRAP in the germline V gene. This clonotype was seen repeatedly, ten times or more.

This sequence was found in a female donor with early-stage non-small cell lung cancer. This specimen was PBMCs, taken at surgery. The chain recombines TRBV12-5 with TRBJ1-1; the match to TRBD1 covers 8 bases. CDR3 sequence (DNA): TGTGCTAGTGGCCGTGGACAGGGCGGGGGGAACACTGAAGCTTTCTTT. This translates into CASGRGQGGGNTEAFF.